These T cell receptor beta chains were read from a single sample in a study of cytomegalovirus exposure and HLA in healthy donors. The repertoire was sequenced with immunoSEQ multiplex PCR; TCRdb's copy has only in-frame clones and lacks some. Of tens of thousands of clones in the sample, 80% to 95% were seen once. The sample comprised PBMCs. Every receptor here comes from a woman aged 25-40 years in good health and CMV-seronegative. The CDR3 runs from the conserved cysteine through the conserved F or W. Each record gives: J gene, D gene, clone size, V gene, CDR3 protein, CDR3 DNA. D genes are given only for firm matches. A clone size is listed for some rows: how often the clone was seen (once, few, many), or a class if it is expanded.

j_call: TRBJ2-5
d_call: .
clone_size: .
v_call: TRBV11-2
cdr3_aa: CASSLVRNEGTQYF
cdr3_nt: TGTGCCAGCAGCTTAGTCCGGAATGAGGGGACCCAGTACTTC

j_call: TRBJ1-5
d_call: TRBD1
clone_size: .
v_call: TRBV19
cdr3_aa: CASSYGTGTNQPQHF
cdr3_nt: TGTGCCAGTAGCTACGGGACAGGGACGAATCAGCCCCAGCATTTT

j_call: TRBJ2-1
d_call: .
clone_size: .
v_call: TRBV5-6
cdr3_aa: CASSLMEVGGNNEQFF
cdr3_nt: TGTGCCAGCAGCTTGATGGAGGTTGGGGGGAACAATGAGCAGTTCTTC

j_call: TRBJ1-2
d_call: .
clone_size: .
v_call: TRBV30
cdr3_aa: CAWSGGLFYGYTF
cdr3_nt: TGTGCCTGGAGTGGGGGGCTTTTCTATGGCTACACCTTC

j_call: TRBJ2-7
d_call: TRBD1
clone_size: .
v_call: TRBV7-9
cdr3_aa: CASSRQGVINYEQYF
cdr3_nt: TGTGCCAGCAGCCGACAGGGAGTCATTAACTACGAGCAGTACTTC

j_call: TRBJ2-1
d_call: .
clone_size: .
v_call: TRBV15
cdr3_aa: CATSRDDKAGYNEQFF
cdr3_nt: TGTGCCACCAGCAGAGATGACAAGGCTGGGTACAATGAGCAGTTCTTC

j_call: TRBJ2-6
d_call: .
clone_size: .
v_call: TRBV9
cdr3_aa: CASSVGGRSGANVLTF
cdr3_nt: TGTGCCAGCAGCGTAGGAGGAAGGTCTGGGGCCAACGTCCTGACTTTC

j_call: TRBJ2-3
d_call: .
clone_size: once
v_call: TRBV7-3
cdr3_aa: CASSLRVSGADTQYF
cdr3_nt: TGTGCCAGCAGCTTAAGGGTCAGCGGTGCAGATACGCAGTATTTT

j_call: TRBJ2-1
d_call: TRBD2
clone_size: .
v_call: TRBV9
cdr3_aa: CASSLGRESYNEQFF
cdr3_nt: TGTGCCAGCAGCTTAGGGCGGGAGTCCTACAATGAGCAGTTCTTC

j_call: TRBJ1-5
d_call: TRBD1
clone_size: .
v_call: TRBV11-2
cdr3_aa: CASSLGRQGRNQPQHF
cdr3_nt: TGTGCCAGCAGCTTAGGAAGACAGGGACGGAATCAGCCCCAGCATTTT

j_call: TRBJ2-5
d_call: .
clone_size: .
v_call: TRBV30
cdr3_aa: CAWSGQLQETQYF
cdr3_nt: TGTGCCTGGAGTGGACAGCTCCAAGAGACCCAGTACTTC

j_call: TRBJ2-7
d_call: .
clone_size: .
v_call: TRBV19
cdr3_aa: CASSITPGSYEQYF
cdr3_nt: TGTGCCAGTAGTATAACCCCCGGGTCCTACGAGCAGTACTTC

j_call: TRBJ2-7
d_call: TRBD2
clone_size: .
v_call: TRBV4-2
cdr3_aa: CASSPWTSASSYEQYF
cdr3_nt: TGTGCCAGCAGCCCGTGGACTAGCGCAAGCTCCTACGAGCAGTACTTC

j_call: TRBJ2-7
d_call: TRBD2
clone_size: .
v_call: TRBV18
cdr3_aa: CASSPAPGRASEQYF
cdr3_nt: TGTGCCAGCTCCCCTGCCCCCGGGAGGGCCTCCGAGCAGTACTTC

j_call: TRBJ2-7
d_call: .
clone_size: .
v_call: TRBV19
cdr3_aa: CASTYSITDTSYEQYF
cdr3_nt: TGTGCCAGTACCTATTCAATAACGGACACCTCCTACGAGCAGTACTTC

j_call: TRBJ1-6
d_call: .
clone_size: .
v_call: TRBV7-2
cdr3_aa: CASRRGTNSPLHF
cdr3_nt: TGTGCAAGCCGCCGGGGTACGAATTCACCCCTCCACTTT

j_call: TRBJ1-2
d_call: .
clone_size: .
v_call: TRBV4-3
cdr3_aa: CASSQDRFNGYTF
cdr3_nt: TGCGCCAGCAGCCAAGATCGGTTTAATGGCTACACCTTC

j_call: TRBJ1-5
d_call: .
clone_size: .
v_call: TRBV30
cdr3_aa: CAWSVLLGQPQHF
cdr3_nt: TGTGCCTGGAGTGTACTTCTCGGGCAGCCCCAGCATTTT

j_call: TRBJ1-3
d_call: .
clone_size: .
v_call: TRBV29-1
cdr3_aa: CSVCEAGNKNTIYF
cdr3_nt: TGCAGCGTTTGTGAAGCGGGGAATAAGAACACCATATATTTT

j_call: TRBJ1-2
d_call: .
clone_size: .
v_call: TRBV28
cdr3_aa: CASSVTREYGYTF
cdr3_nt: TGTGCCAGCAGTGTAACCCGGGAATATGGCTACACCTTC

j_call: TRBJ2-5
d_call: .
clone_size: .
v_call: TRBV11-1
cdr3_aa: CASSPRRGGETQYF
cdr3_nt: TGTGCCAGCAGCCCTCGTAGGGGTGGAGAGACCCAGTACTTC

j_call: TRBJ1-2
d_call: .
clone_size: .
v_call: TRBV5-1
cdr3_aa: CASSLSGYGYTF
cdr3_nt: TGCGCCAGCAGCTTGTCAGGGTATGGCTACACCTTC

j_call: TRBJ1-2
d_call: TRBD1
clone_size: .
v_call: TRBV15
cdr3_aa: CATAGAGGVGYGYTF
cdr3_nt: TGTGCCACCGCAGGTGCAGGGGGCGTGGGCTATGGCTACACCTTC

j_call: TRBJ1-1
d_call: TRBD1
clone_size: once
v_call: TRBV28
cdr3_aa: CASSPRTGRYTEAFF
cdr3_nt: TGTGCCAGCAGTCCGCGGACAGGGCGGTACACTGAAGCTTTCTTT

j_call: TRBJ1-3
d_call: .
clone_size: .
v_call: TRBV5-1
cdr3_aa: CASSQRGSGNTIYF
cdr3_nt: TGCGCCAGCAGCCAAAGGGGCTCTGGAAACACCATATATTTT

j_call: TRBJ2-7
d_call: TRBD1
clone_size: .
v_call: TRBV5-1
cdr3_aa: CASRFEGQGRSEQYF
cdr3_nt: TGCGCCAGCAGGTTCGAGGGACAGGGAAGGAGCGAGCAGTACTTC

j_call: TRBJ2-1
d_call: TRBD1
clone_size: .
v_call: TRBV7-7
cdr3_aa: CASSPGQNYNEQFF
cdr3_nt: TGTGCCAGCAGCCCGGGACAGAACTACAATGAGCAGTTCTTC

j_call: TRBJ1-3
d_call: .
clone_size: once
v_call: TRBV9
cdr3_aa: CASSVVAGIFSPIYF
cdr3_nt: TGTGCCAGCAGCGTAGTGGCAGGGATTTTCTCCCCCATATATTTT

j_call: TRBJ2-2
d_call: TRBD2
clone_size: .
v_call: TRBV11-3
cdr3_aa: CASSVLAGVNTGELFF
cdr3_nt: TGTGCCAGCAGCGTTCTAGCGGGAGTCAACACCGGGGAGCTGTTTTTT

j_call: TRBJ2-7
d_call: .
clone_size: .
v_call: TRBV4-1
cdr3_aa: CASSQVFGQLLYEQYF
cdr3_nt: TGCGCCAGCAGCCAAGTTTTCGGACAGCTACTCTACGAGCAGTACTTC

j_call: TRBJ2-7
d_call: TRBD2
clone_size: .
v_call: TRBV7-2
cdr3_aa: CASSLGGGRMSYEQYF
cdr3_nt: TGTGCCAGCAGCTTAGGGGGCGGGAGGATGTCCTACGAGCAGTACTTC

j_call: TRBJ2-6
d_call: TRBD2
clone_size: .
v_call: TRBV2
cdr3_aa: CASSESGGAGANVLTF
cdr3_nt: TGTGCCAGCAGTGAATCGGGGGGGGCTGGGGCCAACGTCCTGACTTTC

j_call: TRBJ1-3
d_call: .
clone_size: .
v_call: TRBV7-3
cdr3_aa: CASSPPGGNTIYF
cdr3_nt: TGTGCCAGCAGCCCCCCGGGAGGAAACACCATATATTTT

j_call: TRBJ1-1
d_call: .
clone_size: once
v_call: TRBV18
cdr3_aa: CASSNVVEAFF
cdr3_nt: TGTGCCAGCTCTAATGTCGTGGAAGCTTTCTTT

j_call: TRBJ2-6
d_call: .
clone_size: .
v_call: TRBV4-1
cdr3_aa: CASSHPGSRSGANVLTF
cdr3_nt: TGCGCCAGCAGCCACCCGGGATCCCGGTCTGGGGCCAACGTCCTGACTTTC

j_call: TRBJ2-2
d_call: .
clone_size: .
v_call: TRBV7-9
cdr3_aa: CASSSRGSRDTGELFF
cdr3_nt: TGTGCCAGCAGCTCCCGGGGGTCAAGGGACACCGGGGAGCTGTTTTTT